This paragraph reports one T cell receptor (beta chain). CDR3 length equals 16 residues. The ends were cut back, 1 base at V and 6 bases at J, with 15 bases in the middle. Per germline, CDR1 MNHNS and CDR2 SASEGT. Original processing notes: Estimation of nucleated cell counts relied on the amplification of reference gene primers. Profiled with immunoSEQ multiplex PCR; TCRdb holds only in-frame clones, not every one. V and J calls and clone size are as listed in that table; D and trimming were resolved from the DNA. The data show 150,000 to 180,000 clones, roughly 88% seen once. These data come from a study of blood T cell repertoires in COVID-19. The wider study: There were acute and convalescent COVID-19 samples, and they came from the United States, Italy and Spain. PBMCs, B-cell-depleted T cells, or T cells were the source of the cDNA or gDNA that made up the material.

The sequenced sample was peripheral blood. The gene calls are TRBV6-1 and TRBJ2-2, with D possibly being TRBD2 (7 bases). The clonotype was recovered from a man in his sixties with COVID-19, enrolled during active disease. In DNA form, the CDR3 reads TGTGCCAGCAGTGAAGAGGGGGAGGGCCCCTCCGGGGAGCTGTTTTTT. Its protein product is CASSEEGEGPSGELFF.